These 5 T cell receptor beta chains share one sample of origin, sequenced in a study of T cell responses to AZD1222 COVID-19 vaccine. Data came from immunoSEQ multiplex PCR; TCRdb stores just in-frame clones and leaves some out. The repertoire consists of about 120,000 clones, with roughly 90% occurring once and the leading ten covering over 4%. Sequenced material: peripheral blood, taken 28 days after the second dose of the MenACWY control vaccine. These TCRs come from an adult who received the MenACWY meningococcal vaccine as a control.

The rearrangement links TRBV4-3 to TRBJ1-1; the D is unclear. This CDR3 comprises 15 residues. Germline CDR1 LGHNA, CDR2 YSLEER. V was cut by 4 bases and J by 0 bases, with 12 bases left in between. The CDR3: CASSPAADLNTEAFF. The CDR3 nucleotides are TGCGCCAGCAGCCCGGCGGCGGACCTGAACACTGAAGCTTTCTTT.

The chain recombines TRBV9 with TRBJ1-2; D not certain. The germline gives CDR1 SGDLS, CDR2 YYNGEE. CDR3 length equals 13 residues. V lost 1 base and J lost 8, with 12 bases in between. The CDR3 sequence is CASSVLGSGGYTF. CDR3 DNA sequence: TGTGCCAGCAGCGTACTAGGCAGCGGCGGCTACACCTTC. The entire variable domain, with the rest obtained from reference TRBV9 and TRBJ1-2, is as follows: DSGVTQTPKHLITATGQRVTLRCSPRSGDLSVYWYQQSLDQGLQFLIQYYNGEERAKGNILERFSAQQFPDLHSELNLSSLELGDSALYFCASSVLGSGGYTFGSGTRLTVV.

This clone was seen just once. J is TRBJ1-2 and V is TRBV2; D is perhaps TRBD1 (5 bases). The CDR3 is made up of 14 amino acids. The V gene's germline CDR1 is SNHLY and CDR2 FYNNEI. Trimming stripped 6 bases from V and 4 bases from J, with 15 bases between. Here the CDR3 reads CASSPGTDLYGYTF. The CDR3 DNA reads as TGTGCCAGCAGCCCAGGGACGGACCTCTATGGCTACACCTTC.

The rearrangement links TRBV9 to TRBJ2-1, with D maybe TRBD1 (5 bases). Germline assignment: CDR1 SGDLS and CDR2 YYNGEE. The CDR3 sequence is 16 residues long. Deletions cut 2 bases from V and 1 base from J, with 13 bases between. This CDR3 reads CASSVGSTVSYNEQFF. The CDR3 region has the DNA TGTGCCAGCAGCGTGGGGTCGACAGTTTCCTACAATGAGCAGTTCTTC.

The genes are TRBV27 and TRBJ2-7; 8 bases line up with TRBD2. The length of the CDR3 is 13 residues. The ends lost 2 bases at V and 3 bases at J; junction bases unmatched: 0. The germline V gene encodes CDR1 MNHEY and CDR2 SMNVEV (reference sequence). CDR3 DNA sequence: TGTGCCAGCAGTTTACGGGAGGGCTACGAGCAGTACTTC. Amino acid sequence: CASSLREGYEQYF.